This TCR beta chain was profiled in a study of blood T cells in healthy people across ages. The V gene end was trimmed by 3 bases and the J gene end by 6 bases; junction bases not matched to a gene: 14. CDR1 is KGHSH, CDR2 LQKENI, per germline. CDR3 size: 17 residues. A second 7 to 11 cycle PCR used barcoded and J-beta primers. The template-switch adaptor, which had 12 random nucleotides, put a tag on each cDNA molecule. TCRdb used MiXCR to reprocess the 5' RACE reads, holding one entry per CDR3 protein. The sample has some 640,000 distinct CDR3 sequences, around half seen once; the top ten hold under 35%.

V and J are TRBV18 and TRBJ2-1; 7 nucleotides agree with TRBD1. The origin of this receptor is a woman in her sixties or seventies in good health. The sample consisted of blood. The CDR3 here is CASSPTWTGSGPNEQFF. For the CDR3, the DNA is TGTGCCAGCTCACCGACTTGGACAGGATCAGGACCCAATGAGCAGTTCTTC.